Presented here are 2 T cell receptor beta chains from one specimen sequenced in a study of OX40 agonist ivuxolimab in advanced cancers. TCRdb keeps only in-frame clones here, not all; method: immunoSEQ multiplex PCR. The table has tens of thousands of clones, less than 95% seen once. The sample consisted of CD4+ or CD8+ T cells sorted from blood, taken in a trial of the OX40 agonist ivuxolimab. The receptors stem from an adult with an advanced solid tumor such as melanoma, head and neck, liver or kidney cancer.

This chain uses TRBV28 with TRBJ2-3, with 11 positions matching TRBD2. Germline CDR1 is MDHEN and CDR2 is SYDVKM. This CDR3 region has 18 residues. V trimming: 4 bases; J trimming: 4 bases; junction bases outside the gene matches: 13. CDR3 residues: CASSSLLSTSGGADTQYF. DNA for the CDR3: TGTGCCAGCAGTTCCCTACTCTCAACTAGCGGGGGAGCAGATACGCAGTATTTT.

The chain combines TRBV11-3 with TRBJ2-7; 12 bases align to TRBD2. Trimming at V came to 1 base and at J to 2 bases, leaving 3 bases not matched to a gene. Germline CDR1 and CDR2: SGHNT and YENEEA. The CDR3 loop spans 16 amino acids. DNA of the CDR3: TGTGCCAGCAGCTTAGGACTAGCGGGAGTCCCCTACGAGCAGTACTTC. This codes for CASSLGLAGVPYEQYF.